Following are 32 T cell receptor beta chains from one sample sequenced in a study of T cells after yellow fever vaccination. A single record per CDR3 protein comes from TCRdb applying MiXCR to the 5' RACE reads. The profile shows approximately 550,000 distinct CDR3 sequences, about 19% of them singletons. The specimen was PBMCs, collected 15 days after the yellow fever booster vaccination. These receptors all come from a man aged 30 to 39 who received the YFV17D yellow fever vaccine.

This chain joins TRBV3-1 and TRBJ2-2, with TRBD2 matching 7 bases. This CDR3 is 14 amino acids long. Germline V CDR1 and CDR2: LGHDT, YNNKEL (reference sequence). V lost 6 bases to trimming and J lost 4 bases; unmatched junction nucleotides: 5. The DNA for the CDR3 is TGTGCCAGCAGGGAAGCGGGATTCACCGGGGAGCTGTTTTTT. This codes for CASREAGFTGELFF.

The chain uses TRBV5-1 and TRBJ2-5; D might be TRBD1 (6 bases). The CDR3 is made up of 14 amino acids. Germline values: CDR1 SGHRS, CDR2 YFSETQ. V lost 2 bases and J 3 bases, leaving 11 bases between the germline ends. CDR3 amino acids: CASSFLGAKETQYF. The CDR3 DNA reads as TGCGCCAGCAGCTTTTTGGGGGCCAAAGAGACCCAGTACTTC.

The genes are TRBV20-1 and TRBJ1-4; D perhaps matches TRBD1 (5 bases). The CDR3 runs 12 residues. Germline V gives CDR1 DFQATT, CDR2 SNEGSKA (reference sequence). CDR3 loop: CSPGRAREKLFF. In nucleotides, the CDR3 is TGCAGCCCAGGGAGGGCGAGGGAAAAACTGTTTTTT.

This clonotype was observed once. The CDR3 sequence: CASSINPPNRGNTIYF. CDR3 coding DNA: TGTGCCAGCAGCATTAACCCACCTAATCGGGGAAACACCATATATTTT. The chain uses TRBV7-2 and TRBJ1-3; the D is unclear. Trimming left V 5 bases short and J 4 bases short, with 18 bases between. Germline CDR1 and CDR2: SGHTA and FQGNSA. The CDR3 sequence is 16 residues long.

This clonotype was seen only a few times. The chain recombines TRBV25-1 with TRBJ2-1; D gene unclear. The CDR3 loop spans 11 amino acids. The V gene's germline CDR1 is MGHDK and CDR2 SYGVNS. The V end was cut by 6 bases, the J end by 10 bases, with 10 bases between. In nucleotides, the CDR3 is TGTGCCAGCAGCGTTCATGGAGAGCAGTTCTTC. This codes for CASSVHGEQFF.

The chain carries TRBV28 and TRBJ1-1; 9 positions match TRBD1. Germline V CDR1 and CDR2: MDHEN, SYDVKM. CDR3 length: 16 residues. J lost 10 bases, V lost 6 bases, and 18 bases had no gene match. The CDR3: CASRSSPYDRGKAAFF. The CDR3 nucleotides are TGTGCCAGCAGATCTTCCCCCTATGACAGGGGGAAGGCAGCTTTCTTT.

This clonotype was seen a few times. This chain links TRBV29-1 with TRBJ1-4; the D gene is possibly TRBD1 (6 bases). There are 13 residues in the CDR3. Germline V lookup: CDR1 SQVTM, CDR2 ANQGSEA. Trimming pared 3 bases from V and 8 bases from J, leaving 13 bases between. The CDR3 reads CSVDQGQGEKLFF. CDR3 in DNA: TGCAGCGTTGACCAGGGGCAGGGCGAAAAACTGTTTTTT.

Ten or more counts support this clonotype. The chain uses TRBV14 and TRBJ1-4; 8 nucleotides match TRBD1. The CDR3 runs 16 residues. Per germline, CDR1 SGHDN and CDR2 FVKESK. Unmatched junction bases numbered 7, after V lost 0 bases and J lost 7 bases. In DNA form, the CDR3 reads TGTGCCAGCAGCCAAGAAGGGACAGGCCGCCCTGAAAAACTGTTTTTT. This codes for CASSQEGTGRPEKLFF.

This clonotype came up a few times. This chain links TRBV27 with TRBJ2-3; 9 nucleotides agree with TRBD2. The CDR3 runs to 17 residues. CDR1 MNHEY and CDR2 SMNVEV come from the germline V gene (reference sequence). V was clipped by 4 bases and J by 5 bases; unmatched bases: 13. CDR3 sequence: CASSSWREGRLEDTQYF. CDR3 bases: TGTGCCAGCAGTTCCTGGCGGGAGGGTCGTTTAGAAGATACGCAGTATTTT.

In DNA, the CDR3 is TGTGCCAGCAGACAAGGACAGGCGACCAACGAAAAACTGTTTTTT. Translated: CASRQGQATNEKLFF. The chain recombines TRBV7-9 with TRBJ1-4, with TRBD1 matching 7 bases. This CDR3 has 15 amino acids. Germline V lookup: CDR1 SEHNR, CDR2 FQNEAQ (reference sequence). The V and J ends lost 6 bases and 8 bases, in that order; junction bases with no gene match: 12. Supplemented by reference TRBV7-9 and TRBJ1-4, the full variable domain reads DTGVSQNPRHKITKRGQNVTFRCDPISEHNRLYWYRQTLGQGPEFLTYFQNEAQLEKSRLLSDRFSAERPKGSFSTLEIQRTEQGDSAMYLCASRQGQATNEKLFFGSGTQLSVL.

This rearrangement joins TRBV19 to TRBJ2-2, with D possibly called TRBD1 or TRBD2 (5 bases each). The CDR3 totals 14 residues. Germline values: CDR1 LNHDA, CDR2 SQIVND (reference sequence). V gave up 5 bases and J gave up 5 bases, with 12 bases separating them. CDR3 residues: CASSVAWGTGELFF. CDR3 sequence (DNA): TGTGCCAGTAGTGTTGCTTGGGGGACCGGGGAGCTGTTTTTT.

This clonotype was recorded at least ten times. V usage is TRBV28 and J usage is TRBJ2-7; TRBD2 aligns across 11 bases. The V segment lost 7 bases and the J segment 6 bases; nucleotides outside the gene matches: 8. This CDR3 spans 14 amino acids. Germline assignment: CDR1 MDHEN and CDR2 SYDVKM. This CDR3 is CASTPGTSGLEQYF. CDR3 nucleotide sequence: TGTGCCAGCACCCCGGGGACTAGCGGTCTCGAGCAGTACTTC.

The V gene is TRBV7-8, the J gene TRBJ2-4; either TRBD1 or TRBD2 may supply D (5 bases each). Germline assignment: CDR1 SGHVS and CDR2 FQNEAQ. CDR3 size: 15 residues. V lost 4 bases and J lost 0, with 10 bases in between. The DNA of the CDR3 is TGTGCCAGCAGCTCCGAGGGGACAGCCAAAAACATTCAGTACTTC. This codes for CASSSEGTAKNIQYF.

There are a few counts of this clonotype. The rearrangement joins TRBV27 to TRBJ2-3, with a possible D match to TRBD1 (6 bases). CDR1 is MNHEY and CDR2 is SMNVEV in the germline V gene (reference sequence). This CDR3 contains 14 residues. Deletions cut 3 bases from V and 7 bases from J, with 14 bases between. DNA of the CDR3: TGTGCCAGCAGTTTGTTTACAGGGCGGCATACGCAGTATTTT. Translating gives CASSLFTGRHTQYF.

This clonotype was found a few times. The chain is built from TRBV7-9 and TRBJ2-3; D call uncertain. CDR3 length: 15 amino acids. The germline V gene encodes CDR1 SEHNR and CDR2 FQNEAQ (reference sequence). V was clipped by 0 bases and J by 5 bases, with 12 bases between them. The CDR3 DNA follows: TGTGCCAGCAGCTTAGCGAGGAAGGCCGGAGATACGCAGTATTTT. Translating gives CASSLARKAGDTQYF.

This clonotype was picked up a small number of times. A read error may produce the germline difference seen at one junction end. V is TRBV20-1 and J is TRBJ2-1, with 9 nucleotides matching TRBD1. The CDR3 contains 16 residues. The germline gives CDR1 DFQATT, CDR2 SNEGSKA (reference sequence). The CDR3 DNA reads as TGCTGTGCTAGAGATCACGGACAGGGGTATGGGAATGAGCAGTTCTTC. Translated: CCARDHGQGYGNEQFF.

V and J are TRBV7-2 and TRBJ2-2; D remains ambiguous. Trimming took 0 bases from V and 2 from J, leaving 10 bases between them. This CDR3 spans 16 amino acids. Germline V gene sequence: CDR1 SGHTA, CDR2 FQGNSA. Written as DNA, the CDR3 is TGTGCCAGCAGCTTAGCGGGTGTGGCTAACACCGGGGAGCTGTTTTTT. This codes for CASSLAGVANTGELFF.

V and J are TRBV5-5 and TRBJ2-3, with 9 bases fitting TRBD1. This CDR3 has 14 amino acids. Germline V gene lookup returns CDR1 SGHKS and CDR2 YYEKEE (reference sequence). With V trimmed by 4 bases and J by 4 bases, 4 bases remained unmatched. In nucleotides, the CDR3 is TGTGCCAGCAGCCAGGACAGGGGACCAGATACGCAGTATTTT. It translates to CASSQDRGPDTQYF.

This clonotype was detected a few times. V is TRBV6-6 and J is TRBJ2-7; no definite D call. Trimming shortened V by 7 bases and J by 4 bases, and 8 bases separated the two germline ends. CDR1 MNHNY and CDR2 SVGAGI come from the germline V gene (reference sequence). The CDR3 sequence is 11 residues long. This CDR3 reads CASKEGYEQYF. The CDR3 bases are TGTGCCAGCAAGGAAGGTTACGAGCAGTACTTC.

This clonotype showed up just once. Germline is not matched at one junction end, which may reflect a read error. The V gene is TRBV5-1, the J gene TRBJ1-6; D uncertain. Germline V gene sequence: CDR1 SGHRS, CDR2 YFSETQ. The CDR3 extends over 15 amino acids. This CDR3 reads CASSLLTAGDSPFHF. CDR3 DNA: TGCGCCAGCAGCCTTCTGACGGCCGGTGATTCACCCTTCCACTTT.

This clonotype was picked up a small number of times. The chain combines TRBV19 with TRBJ1-1; TRBD1 aligns across 7 bases. V trimming: 7 bases; J trimming: 0 bases; junction bases outside the gene matches: 2. CDR1 and CDR2 from the germline V gene are LNHDA and SQIVND (reference sequence). The CDR3 has 13 amino acids. The CDR3 sequence: CASKGTVNTEAFF. CDR3 coding DNA: TGTGCCAGTAAAGGGACAGTGAACACTGAAGCTTTCTTT.

The J gene is TRBJ2-2, the V gene TRBV4-3; 12 positions match TRBD2. J gave up 3 bases and V 0 bases, and 2 bases lay outside the gene matches. The CDR3 consists of 17 residues. CDR1 LGHNA and CDR2 YSLEER come from the germline V gene. For the CDR3, the DNA is TGCGCCAGCAGCCAAGAACTAGCGGGAGGACACACCGGGGAGCTGTTTTTT. Its translation: CASSQELAGGHTGELFF.

The chain is built from TRBV7-9 and TRBJ2-1; 15 bases are shared with TRBD2. V trimming: 5 bases; J trimming: 9 bases; junction bases outside the gene matches: 5. The CDR3 covers 15 residues. Germline assignment: CDR1 SEHNR and CDR2 FQNEAQ (reference sequence). This CDR3 reads CASSQGTSGRIEQFF. DNA for the CDR3: TGTGCCAGCAGCCAAGGGACTAGCGGGAGGATTGAGCAGTTCTTC.

The genes are TRBV27 and TRBJ2-7, with 7 bases aligning to TRBD2. Germline lookup yields CDR1 MNHEY and CDR2 SMNVEV (reference sequence). Trimming took 2 bases from V and 3 from J; bases not matched to a gene: 7. The CDR3 covers 15 residues. The CDR3 protein is CASSLLGTNNYEQYF. In DNA, the CDR3 is TGTGCCAGCAGTTTACTCGGGACTAACAACTACGAGCAGTACTTC.

The chain combines TRBV20-1 with TRBJ2-3; 8 nucleotides match TRBD2. With V trimmed by 2 bases and J by 6 bases, 7 bases remained unmatched. CDR1 and CDR2 (germline): DFQATT, SNEGSKA (reference sequence). CDR3 length: 14 amino acids. The CDR3 region is CSARSGTSLDTQYF. The CDR3 DNA reads TGCAGTGCTAGATCAGGGACTAGTTTGGATACGCAGTATTTT.

The chain carries TRBV10-3 and TRBJ2-3; no definite D call. The ends were cut back, 7 bases at V and 2 bases at J, with 13 bases in the middle. Germline V gene sequence: CDR1 ENHRY, CDR2 SYGVKD. This CDR3 has 14 residues. The CDR3 DNA reads TGTGCCATCACTGTGAGCTCCGCCACAGATACGCAGTATTTT. Translation: CAITVSSATDTQYF.

This clonotype has just a few counts. V usage is TRBV27 and J usage is TRBJ2-1, with D perhaps matching TRBD2 (6 bases). Germline assignment: CDR1 MNHEY and CDR2 SMNVEV (reference sequence). The V and J ends lost 10 bases and 5 bases respectively, with 18 bases between them. The CDR3 covers 14 residues. CDR3 region: CAIQVGTGNNEQFF. The CDR3 DNA reads as TGTGCCATCCAGGTGGGGACTGGGAACAATGAGCAGTTCTTC.

The chain carries TRBV21-1 and TRBJ2-3; the listed D gene, TRBD2, was not tested against the DNA. TRBV21-1 is labeled a pseudogene. The CDR3 has 18 amino acids. CDR3 coding DNA: TGTGCCAGCACTAGACTAGCGGGAGGTCCCAGATATACAGATACGCAGTATTTT. This translates into CASTRLAGGPRYTDTQYF.

The chain employs TRBV6-2 or TRBV6-3 and TRBJ2-1, with 7 bases aligning to TRBD2. The J segment lost 12 bases and the V segment lost 4 bases, leaving 18 bases of the junction unmatched. The CDR3 spans 16 residues. Germline V CDR1 and CDR2: MNHEY, SVGEGT. The CDR3 reads CASSSFRGRGNDGQFF. As DNA, the CDR3 is TGTGCCAGCAGTTCCTTTCGGGGGAGGGGAAACGATGGGCAGTTCTTC.

The chain couples TRBV12-3 or TRBV12-4 to TRBJ2-1, with 9 bases identical to TRBD2. J was trimmed by 4 bases and V by 6 bases; bases with no gene match: 10. The CDR3 contains 16 residues. CDR3 loop: CASSLPSGTGYNEQFF. DNA for the CDR3: TGTGCCAGCAGCCTCCCTAGCGGGACTGGTTACAATGAGCAGTTCTTC.

Note on this clonotype: A much larger clone lies one base from this, so it may be a read error. In DNA, the CDR3 is TGTGCCAGCTCACCGGACAAAAACTATGGCTGCACCTTC. Translating it yields CASSPDKNYGCTF. The V call is TRBV18, the J call TRBJ1-2; D perhaps matches TRBD1 (5 bases). This CDR3 comprises 13 residues. In germline, CDR1 is KGHSH, CDR2 LQKENI.

The chain joins TRBV7-9 to TRBJ2-7; unclear D gene. From germline, CDR1 is SEHNR and CDR2 FQNEAQ (reference sequence). Deletions cut 1 base from V and 5 bases from J, with 18 bases between. The length of the CDR3 is 16 residues. The CDR3 bases are TGTGCCAGCAGCTTAGATGGAGCAAAACTCAGGAACGAGCAGTACTTC. Translated, it gives CASSLDGAKLRNEQYF. Variable domain in full (rest from reference TRBV7-9 and TRBJ2-7): DTGVSQNPRHKITKRGQNVTFRCDPISEHNRLYWYRQTLGQGPEFLTYFQNEAQLEKSRLLSDRFSAERPKGSFSTLEIQRTEQGDSAMYLCASSLDGAKLRNEQYFGPGTRLTVT.